Listed below are T cell receptor beta chains from one sample, sequenced in a study of blood T cell repertoires in COVID-19. Sequenced by immunoSEQ multiplex PCR; TCRdb stores in-frame clones only, minus some. The top ten clones hold about 22% of a sample with roughly 190,000 clones, roughly 87% of them seen once. Sequencing was carried out using peripheral blood. These receptors came from a man in his 60s with active or convalescent COVID-19. CDR3s include the opening cysteine and the closing phenylalanine or tryptophan. A D gene is named only where the DNA matches it firmly. Only part of the rows carry a size: once, few, many, or a class if the clone is expanded.

V gene	D gene	clone size	J gene	CDR3 protein	CDR3 DNA
TRBV7-8	TRBD1	few	TRBJ1-1	CASSLPNRGEAFF	TGTGCCAGCAGCTTACCCAACAGGGGTGAAGCTTTCTTT
TRBV11-2	TRBD1	NA	TRBJ2-5	CASSLPARGRETQYF	TGTGCCAGCAGCTTACCTGCCAGGGGGCGGGAGACCCAGTACTTC
TRBV7-3	TRBD1	NA	TRBJ2-7	CASWTGRSYEQYF	TGTGCCAGTTGGACAGGGCGGTCCTACGAGCAGTACTTC
TRBV19	TRBD1	NA	TRBJ1-1	CASTGQGRDTEAFF	TGTGCCAGTACCGGACAGGGTCGGGACACTGAAGCTTTCTTT
TRBV5-4	NA	NA	TRBJ2-5	CASSFKTQETQYF	TGTGCCAGCAGCTTTAAAACACAAGAGACCCAGTACTTC
TRBV5-1	TRBD2	NA	TRBJ2-5	CASRAGTSKGIQETQYF	TGCGCCAGCAGGGCCGGGACTAGCAAAGGGATACAGGAGACCCAGTACTTC
TRBV5-1	TRBD2	NA	TRBJ2-3	CASSSTSGDIDTQYF	TGCGCCAGCAGCTCGACTAGCGGGGACATAGATACGCAGTATTTT
TRBV7-6	TRBD1	NA	TRBJ1-6	CASSFAGTANSPLHF	TGTGCCAGCAGCTTCGCCGGGACAGCTAATTCACCCCTCCACTTT
TRBV5-1	NA	NA	TRBJ2-5	CASSRGGTEETQYF	TGCGCCAGCAGCAGGGGCGGAACCGAGGAGACCCAGTACTTC
TRBV12-5	NA	NA	TRBJ2-3	CASGLGLTNTDTQYF	TGTGCTAGTGGTTTGGGCCTTACAAACACAGATACGCAGTATTTT
TRBV11-2	TRBD2	NA	TRBJ2-3	CASSFLAGVGTDTQYF	TGTGCCAGCAGCTTTCTAGCGGGGGTTGGCACAGATACGCAGTATTTT
TRBV3-1/TRBV3-2	NA	NA	TRBJ1-2	CASSQEGSFNYGYTF	TGTGCCAGCAGCCAAGAGGGCAGCTTTAACTATGGCTACACCTTC
TRBV5-1	TRBD1	NA	TRBJ1-6	CASSLGTGTESPLHF	TGCGCCAGCAGCTTGGGGACAGGGACGGAGTCACCCCTCCACTTT
TRBV6-6	TRBD2	NA	TRBJ2-3	CASHSGLDYKYF	TGTGCCAGTCATTCTGGACTAGATTATAAGTATTTT
TRBV18	NA	NA	TRBJ2-1	CASSPGHSYNEQFF	TGTGCCAGCTCCCCGGGACACTCCTACAATGAGCAGTTCTTC
TRBV5-6	TRBD1	NA	TRBJ2-7	CASSDTGQGNEQYF	TGTGCCAGCAGCGATACGGGACAGGGGAACGAGCAGTACTTC
TRBV4-2	TRBD2	NA	TRBJ2-3	CASSQDWGSGGATDTQYF	TGTGCCAGCAGCCAAGATTGGGGTAGCGGGGGGGCTACAGATACGCAGTATTTT
TRBV27	TRBD1	once	TRBJ2-5	CASSWTGPKETQYF	TGTGCCAGCAGTTGGACAGGGCCGAAAGAGACCCAGTACTTC
TRBV18	NA	NA	TRBJ1-1	CASTFTPGSNTEAFF	TGTGCCAGCACCTTCACGCCCGGGTCGAACACTGAAGCTTTCTTT
TRBV5-1	TRBD2	NA	TRBJ2-5	CASSGRLAGGQETQYF	TGCGCCAGCAGCGGACGACTAGCGGGGGGGCAGGAGACCCAGTACTTC
TRBV2	NA	NA	TRBJ1-6	CASSPRADSPLHF	TGTGCCAGCAGCCCGCGGGCAGACTCACCCCTCCACTTT
TRBV15	NA	NA	TRBJ1-3	CATSREGLSSGNTIYF	TGTGCCACCAGCAGAGAGGGACTGAGCTCTGGAAACACCATATATTTT
TRBV5-1	NA	NA	TRBJ1-1	CASSLVGGAEAFF	TGCGCCAGCAGCTTGGTTGGGGGGGCGGAAGCTTTCTTT
TRBV29-1	TRBD1	few	TRBJ1-1	CSVVGQGEAFF	TGCAGCGTCGTGGGACAGGGCGAAGCTTTCTTT
TRBV18	TRBD1	NA	TRBJ2-3	CASSPRTGTDTQYF	TGTGCCAGCTCACCCAGGACAGGGACAGATACGCAGTATTTT
TRBV11-2	TRBD2	NA	TRBJ2-1	CASSQGLAGEFF	TGTGCCAGCAGCCAAGGACTAGCGGGGGAGTTCTTC
TRBV2	TRBD2	NA	TRBJ2-1	CASRAGGTRNNEQFF	TGTGCCAGCAGGGCGGGGGGGACGCGAAACAATGAGCAGTTCTTC
TRBV5-1	NA	NA	TRBJ2-2	CASRSTGRSTGELFF	TGCGCCAGCAGATCAACAGGGCGGAGCACCGGGGAGCTGTTTTTT
TRBV18	TRBD1	NA	TRBJ1-2	CASSPWSQGADYGYTF	TGTGCCAGCTCACCCTGGTCACAGGGGGCTGACTATGGCTACACCTTC
TRBV10-3	NA	NA	TRBJ2-2	CAISEKQGHTGELFF	TGTGCCATCAGTGAGAAGCAGGGGCACACCGGGGAGCTGTTTTTT
TRBV16	NA	NA	TRBJ1-1	CASSRSVGGNTEAFF	TGTGCCAGCAGCCGGTCAGTGGGGGGGAACACTGAAGCTTTCTTT
TRBV27	NA	NA	TRBJ1-1	CASSPRQNTEAFF	TGTGCCAGCAGTCCCCGACAAAACACTGAAGCTTTCTTT
TRBV5-1	TRBD2	once	TRBJ2-1	CASSDPGTSGINEQFF	TGCGCCAGCAGTGACCCCGGGACTAGCGGTATCAATGAGCAGTTCTTC
TRBV29-1	TRBD1	once	TRBJ1-2	CSVWGQGRSYTF	TGCAGCGTCTGGGGACAGGGAAGGAGCTACACCTTC
TRBV12-3/TRBV12-4	TRBD1	NA	TRBJ1-5	CASSTQGIKPQHF	TGTGCCAGCAGTACACAGGGGATCAAGCCCCAGCATTTT
TRBV7-9	NA	NA	TRBJ2-5	CASSQRQEGKETQYF	TGTGCCAGCAGCCAAAGGCAGGAAGGAAAAGAGACCCAGTACTTC
TRBV4-1	TRBD2	NA	TRBJ2-3	CASSQDLTSGGGTDTQYF	TGCGCCAGCAGCCAAGACCTGACTAGCGGGGGGGGCACAGATACGCAGTATTTT
TRBV7-2	TRBD1	once	TRBJ1-6	CASSRDRGGSPLHF	TGTGCCAGCAGCAGAGACAGGGGAGGATCACCCCTCCACTTT
TRBV5-1	NA	NA	TRBJ2-1	CASSLEVGRQNEQFF	TGCGCCAGCAGCTTGGAGGTAGGCAGGCAGAATGAGCAGTTCTTC
TRBV13	TRBD2	NA	TRBJ2-5	CASSLWTSGSQQETQYF	TGTGCCAGCAGCCTATGGACTAGCGGATCACAACAAGAGACCCAGTACTTC
TRBV11-2	TRBD1	once	TRBJ1-2	CASSNTGGRGYTF	TGTGCCAGCAGCAATACAGGGGGCAGAGGCTACACCTTC